This TCR beta chain emerged from a study of blood T cell repertoires in COVID-19. About the study: Acute and convalescent COVID-19 samples came from the United States, Italy and Spain. PBMCs, B-cell-depleted T cells, or T cells were the source of the cDNA or gDNA that made up the material.

Germline values: CDR1 SGHNT, CDR2 YYREEE (reference sequence). The CDR3 spans 13 residues. J gave up 14 bases and V 1 base, and 8 bases lay outside the gene matches. In the original analysis: Counts of nucleated cells, estimated from reference gene primer amplification, were obtained. The data were produced by immunoSEQ multiplex PCR, yet TCRdb's version contains in-frame clones alone and is incomplete. That table is the source of V, J and clone size, and D and trimming were worked out from the DNA. The table shows 12,000 to 15,000 clones, with 80% to 90% occurring only once. V usage is TRBV5-4 and J usage is TRBJ2-1; 8 bases line up with TRBD1. This receptor was identified in a human donor in a cohort sampled during active COVID-19. Sequences were obtained from peripheral blood. In DNA form, the CDR3 reads TGTGCCAGCAGCTTGAGGGGGTCAGGGGGCGAGTTCTTC. Translated, it gives CASSLRGSGGEFF.